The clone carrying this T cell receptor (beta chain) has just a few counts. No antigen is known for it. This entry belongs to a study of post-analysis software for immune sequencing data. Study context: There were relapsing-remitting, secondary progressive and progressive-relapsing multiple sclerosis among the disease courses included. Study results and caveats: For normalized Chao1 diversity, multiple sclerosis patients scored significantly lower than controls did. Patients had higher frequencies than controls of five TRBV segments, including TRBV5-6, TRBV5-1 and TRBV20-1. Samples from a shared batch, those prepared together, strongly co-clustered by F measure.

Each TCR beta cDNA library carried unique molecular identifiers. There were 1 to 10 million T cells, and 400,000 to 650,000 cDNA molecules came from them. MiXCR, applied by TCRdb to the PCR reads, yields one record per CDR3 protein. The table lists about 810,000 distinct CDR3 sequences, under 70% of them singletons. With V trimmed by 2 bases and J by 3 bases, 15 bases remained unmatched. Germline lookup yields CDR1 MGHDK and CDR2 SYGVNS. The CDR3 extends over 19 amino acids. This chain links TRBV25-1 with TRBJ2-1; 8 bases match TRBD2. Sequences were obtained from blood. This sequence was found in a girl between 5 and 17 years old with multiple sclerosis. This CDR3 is CASSEQAGGGGASYNEQFF. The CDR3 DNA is TGTGCCAGCAGTGAACAGGCGGGGGGCGGCGGAGCTAGCTACAATGAGCAGTTCTTC. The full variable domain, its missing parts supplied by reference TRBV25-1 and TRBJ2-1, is EADIYQTPRYLVIGTGKKITLECSQTMGHDKMYWYQQDPGMELHLIHYSYGVNSTEKGDLSSESTVSRIRTEHFPLTLESARPSHTSQYLCASSEQAGGGGASYNEQFFGPGTRLTVL.